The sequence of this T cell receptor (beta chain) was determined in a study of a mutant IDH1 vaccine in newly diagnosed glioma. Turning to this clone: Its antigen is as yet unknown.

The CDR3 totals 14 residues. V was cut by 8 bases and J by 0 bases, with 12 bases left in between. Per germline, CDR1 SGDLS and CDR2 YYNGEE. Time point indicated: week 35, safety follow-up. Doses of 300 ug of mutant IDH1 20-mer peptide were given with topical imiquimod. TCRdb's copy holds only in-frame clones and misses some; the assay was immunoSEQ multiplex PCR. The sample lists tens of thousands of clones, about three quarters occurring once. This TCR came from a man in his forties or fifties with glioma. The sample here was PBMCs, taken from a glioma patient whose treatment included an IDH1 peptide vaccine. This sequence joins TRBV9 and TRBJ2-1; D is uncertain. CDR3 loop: CASSPNLSYNEQFF. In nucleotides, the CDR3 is TGTGCCAGTTCACCAAACCTCTCCTACAATGAGCAGTTCTTC.